This T cell receptor (beta chain) is drawn from a study of T-cell reconstitution after alpha-beta-depleted transplantation in children (dated by TCRdb to between 2015 and 2016). General notes on the study: Using TCR repertoire profiling, the study quantitatively followed how T-cell immune reconstitution unfolded in children after TCRalphabeta/CD19-depleted allogeneic hematopoietic cell transplantation. Study-wide findings and limitations: In some patients, high TCRbeta diversity at day 60 was attributed to recipient T cells and intrathymic progenitors that had survived conditioning. Over subsequent months, a decline in hyperexpanded clone frequencies was noted, and after one year, T-cell counts and TCRbeta diversity were mostly ascribed to newly produced T cells. About two months after transplant, the apparently early recovery of alphabetaT-cell counts reportedly depended on just several hundred clones that had expanded rapidly and came from non-depleted graft cells.

The sample's treatment or condition, from its label and the paper: allogeneic hematopoietic cell transplantation with graft depleted of TCRalphabeta T cells and CD19 B cells. Transplant recipients were children who received TCRalphabeta/CD19-depleted allogeneic hematopoietic cell grafts. Receptor amplification or capture employed PCR. The sample was run on an Illumina HiSeq 2500. TCR library preparation used molecular barcoding, with unique molecular identifiers applied to normalize quantification of the TCRbeta repertoire. The public reads were quality trimmed at Q25 with fastp and then assembled into clones with MiXCR by TCRdb, keeping productive beta chains. Duplicate CDR3 protein sequences are folded into a single record with the most common DNA and genes. The sample profile shows approximately 630,000 distinct CDR3 sequences; approximately 14% of them were found once. Clones ranked in the top ten supply roughly 0.77% of the sample.

Comment on this clonotype: Its antigen is not yet known. No qualities accompany the bases; no much larger clone lies one base away.

Reading the germline V gene (reference sequence) gives CDR1 DFQATT and CDR2 SNEGSKA. The CDR3 measures 13 amino acids from cysteine to phenylalanine. The CDR3 DNA has 39 bases and is translated from base 1. The junction shows trimming of 7 bases on V and 2 bases on J, plus 13 bases between the germline ends. The sample here was PBMCs, taken before TCRalphabeta/CD19-depleted stem cell transplant. The chain uses TRBV20-1 and TRBJ2-3; no D gene is confidently identified. The TCR was taken from a girl under 10 years old with congenital amegakaryocytic thrombocytopenia, due to receive a stem cell transplant. The CDR3 loop reads CSGSEGNTDTQYF. Read as DNA, the sequence is TGCAGTGGCTCTGAAGGGAACACAGATACGCAGTATTTT.